The 20 T cell receptor beta chains given below trace back to one sample, sequenced in a study of T-cell reconstitution after alpha-beta-depleted transplantation in children. TCRbeta library construction was performed incorporating unique molecular identifiers. One entry per CDR3 protein results from TCRdb running MiXCR on the PCR reads. This table has 130,000 or so distinct CDR3 sequences, roughly 10% appearing once. The sequences come from PBMCs, mostly from graft donor cells, collected 180 days after TCRalphabeta/CD19-depleted stem cell transplant. These receptors were obtained from a girl less than two years old who had a stem cell transplant for combined immunodeficiency, so the T cells may come from the graft donor.

This sequence joins TRBV10-3 and TRBJ2-7; TRBD1 might be the D (5 bases). CDR3 length: 15 residues. V dropped 6 bases and J dropped 2 bases, with 17 bases sitting between them. Germline CDR1 reads ENHRY; CDR2 reads SYGVKD. CDR3 sequence: CAISTFRETAYEQYF. CDR3 sequence (DNA): TGTGCCATCAGCACCTTCAGGGAAACAGCCTACGAGCAGTACTTC.

At least ten counts were recorded for this clonotype. The CDR3 DNA reads as TGCAGTGCTTGGCGCAGGGGGAGCAATCAGCCCCAGCATTTT. Residues: CSAWRRGSNQPQHF. This chain joins TRBV20-1 and TRBJ1-5; 7 positions agree with TRBD1. Trimming removed 5 bases from V and 1 base from J; junction bases left unmatched: 5. This CDR3 has 14 residues. Germline V gene lookup returns CDR1 DFQATT and CDR2 SNEGSKA (reference sequence).

At least ten counts were recorded for this clonotype. J is TRBJ1-3 and V is TRBV29-1, with a possible D match to TRBD1 (6 bases). Trimming left V 4 bases short and J 1 base short, with 11 bases between. This CDR3 spans 14 amino acids. Per germline, CDR1 SQVTM and CDR2 ANQGSEA. CDR3 coding DNA: TGCAGCGTTGGACCACAGGGATCTGGAAACACCATATATTTT. It specifies CSVGPQGSGNTIYF.

The sample holds many counts of this clonotype. This sequence joins TRBV5-1 and TRBJ1-1; a possible D gene is TRBD1 (5 bases). Between the trimmed V and J ends, which lost 4 bases and 1 base, there was a span of 5 bases. The CDR3 contains 12 residues. Germline CDR1 is SGHRS and CDR2 is YFSETQ. The CDR3 DNA reads as TGCGCCAGCAGCCAGGGGAACACTGAAGCTTTCTTT. As protein: CASSQGNTEAFF.

This sequence joins TRBV5-6 and TRBJ2-1, with 7 bases identical to TRBD1. This CDR3 contains 18 residues. Germline trimming cut 4 bases from V and 2 bases from J; bases unmatched to any gene: 15. Looked up from germline, CDR1 is SGHDT and CDR2 is YYEEEE. CDR3 sequence: CASSRTTGYHTAYNEQFF. CDR3 DNA sequence: TGTGCCAGCAGCCGGACGACAGGGTACCATACGGCCTACAATGAGCAGTTCTTC.

This clonotype was seen at least ten times. Germline and junction disagree at one end, which may indicate a read error. The chain combines TRBV11-1 with TRBJ1-4, with 7 positions matching TRBD1. The germline V gene has CDR1 SGHAT and CDR2 FQDESV (reference sequence). This CDR3 is 11 amino acids long. The DNA for the CDR3 is TGTGCCAGCAGCCACGGACAGGACCGGGCTTTT. It yields the protein CASSHGQDRAF.

In its sample, this clonotype was seen a few times. The genes are TRBV5-6 and TRBJ2-5; the match to TRBD2 covers 7 bases. The CDR3 covers 13 residues. V was pared by 4 bases and J by 6 bases, with 6 bases of the junction left unmatched. CDR1 and CDR2 from the germline V gene are SGHDT and YYEEEE. CDR3 sequence (DNA): TGTGCCAGCAGCCTGCCAGCGGGAAAGACCCAGTACTTC. Protein: CASSLPAGKTQYF.

At least ten counts were recorded for this clonotype. The genes are TRBV5-8 and TRBJ2-7, with 7 bases fitting TRBD1. CDR1 and CDR2 from the germline V gene are SGHTS and YDEGEE. The CDR3 is 15 amino acids. The V and J ends lost 6 bases and 4 bases, in that order; junction bases with no gene match: 13. The DNA of the CDR3 is TGTGCCAGCAACACCAACAGGGGTGGAACTTACGAGCAGTACTTC. Residues: CASNTNRGGTYEQYF.

This clonotype was recorded a few times. The rearrangement uses TRBV6-1 and TRBJ1-4; 7 nucleotides agree with TRBD1. Losses at the gene ends were 3 bases for V and 6 bases for J; bases not matched to a gene: 4. Germline-derived CDR1 and CDR2 are MNHNS and SASEGT. The CDR3 extends over 14 amino acids. CDR3 loop: CASSDQGVYEKLFF. The CDR3 DNA follows: TGTGCCAGCAGTGACCAGGGGGTGTATGAAAAACTGTTTTTT.

J is TRBJ2-1 and V is TRBV19; 11 bases match TRBD2. The V segment lost 5 bases and the J segment 5 bases; nucleotides outside the gene matches: 8. The germline gives CDR1 LNHDA, CDR2 SQIVND (reference sequence). This CDR3 region has 16 residues. The CDR3 protein is CASSAVGTSGHNEQFF. In DNA, the CDR3 is TGTGCCAGTAGTGCCGTCGGGACTAGCGGCCACAATGAGCAGTTCTTC.

The DNA for the CDR3 is TGTGCCAGCAGCTTCGGACAGGGAGGAGAACAGCCCCAGCATTTT. Translating it yields CASSFGQGGEQPQHF. The rearrangement uses TRBV7-9 and TRBJ1-5; 8 bases fit TRBD1. This CDR3 comprises 15 residues. The junction had 8 bases not matched to a gene; V was cut back by 3 bases and J by 7 bases. The germline V gene encodes CDR1 SEHNR and CDR2 FQNEAQ (reference sequence).

The rearrangement uses TRBV5-1 and TRBJ2-2; 9 bases are a match to TRBD1. The CDR3 extends over 16 amino acids. Germline loops: CDR1 SGHRS, CDR2 YFSETQ. With V trimmed by 3 bases and J by 4 bases, 7 bases remained unmatched. CDR3 in DNA: TGCGCCAGCAGCTCACCGGGACAGGGCCTCACCGGGGAGCTGTTTTTT. Protein: CASSSPGQGLTGELFF.

The chain has TRBV7-9 and TRBJ1-2; a possible D gene is TRBD1 (5 bases). Germline V gene lookup returns CDR1 SEHNR and CDR2 FQNEAQ (reference sequence). The CDR3 has 13 residues. Trimming cost V 5 bases and J 14 bases, with 21 bases left between them. As DNA, the CDR3 is TGTGCCAGCAGCCCTTTCACCGGGGCTACGGGAACCTTC. This codes for CASSPFTGATGTF.

V and J are TRBV20-1 and TRBJ1-5; possibly TRBD1 for D (5 bases). This CDR3 contains 18 residues. The germline V and J ends were trimmed by 4 bases and 0 bases, with 22 bases remaining between them. Looked up from germline, CDR1 is DFQATT and CDR2 is SNEGSKA (reference sequence). DNA for the CDR3: TGCAGTGCTATGGGGGATACTCAGGCGTCCTTTAGCAATCAGCCCCAGCATTTT. Protein: CSAMGDTQASFSNQPQHF.

This clonotype was found many times. The gene calls are TRBV7-2 and TRBJ1-2; 7 bases agree with TRBD1. The CDR3 spans 15 residues. The germline V gene has CDR1 SGHTA and CDR2 FQGNSA. Trimming cost V 4 bases and J 6 bases; bases outside gene matches: 11. CDR3 region: CASSYLQGSIDGYTF. The CDR3 nucleotides are TGTGCCAGCAGCTACTTACAGGGGTCGATCGATGGCTACACCTTC.

On this clonotype itself: This could be a read error, since a much larger clone is one nucleotide away. This chain links TRBV20-1 with TRBJ2-4, with D maybe TRBD2 (6 bases). The CDR3 consists of 16 residues. Germline V CDR1 and CDR2: DFQATT, SNEGSKA (reference sequence). The DNA for the CDR3 is TGCAGTGCTAGACAATTCTACCGGGACTCTGGGAACAGTCAGTACTTC. It yields the protein CSARQFYRDSGNSQYF.

V gene TRBV6-1 combines with J gene TRBJ2-1, with 13 bases lining up with TRBD2. This CDR3 spans 16 amino acids. The V and J ends lost 6 bases and 8 bases, in that order; junction bases with no gene match: 10. CDR1 and CDR2 (germline): MNHNS, SASEGT. CDR3 amino acids: CASRGTSGNVIDEQFF. The CDR3 region has the DNA TGTGCCAGCAGGGGGACTAGCGGGAACGTTATAGATGAGCAGTTCTTC.

The chain joins TRBV20-1 to TRBJ1-1; 8 nucleotides align to TRBD1. Germline V gene lookup returns CDR1 DFQATT and CDR2 SNEGSKA (reference sequence). This CDR3 is 12 amino acids long. The trim removed 6 bases at V and 0 bases at J, leaving 0 bases unmatched. CDR3 residues: CSATGVNTEAFF. The CDR3 bases are TGCAGTGCGACAGGGGTGAACACTGAAGCTTTCTTT.

This clonotype was detected many times. The chain employs TRBV12-3 or TRBV12-4 and TRBJ2-1, with D unresolved. This CDR3 is built from 12 residues. V dropped 6 bases and J dropped 8 bases, with 11 bases sitting between them. The CDR3 nucleotides read TGTGCCAGCAGCATAATAAGACATGAGCAGTTCTTC. This sequence encodes CASSIIRHEQFF.

This clonotype was observed many times. The chain couples TRBV28 to TRBJ2-5; TRBD1 matches at 8 bases. V was clipped by 1 base and J by 2 bases; unmatched bases: 3. Germline V CDR1 and CDR2: MDHEN, SYDVKM. CDR3 size: 15 residues. The CDR3 DNA is TGTGCCAGCAGTTTATTAGGACAGGGACAAGAGACCCAGTACTTC. This translates into CASSLLGQGQETQYF.